This TCR beta chain was retrieved from a study of chemoradiotherapy in HPV16-positive cancers. Overall study findings and caveats: HPV-responsive T-cell expansion during chemoradiotherapy was linked to improved recurrence-free survival in HPV16-positive patients. Candidate HPV-specific clones and E7-related TCR motifs grew in tumor during treatment.

As for this clone: Its cognate antigen is unknown.

Generated by immunoSEQ multiplex PCR, the TCRdb table keeps only in-frame clones and is missing some. The sample lists 25,000 to 30,000 clones, around 90% seen once, with less than 25% in the top ten. V was shortened by 5 bases and J by 8 bases, with 19 bases between the two germline ends. The CDR3 loop spans 15 amino acids. Germline V gives CDR1 MDHEN, CDR2 SYDVKM. The origin of this receptor is a human donor with HPV-associated anogenital cancer. Sequencing used blood, obtained from a patient who underwent chemoradiotherapy. The chain uses TRBV28 and TRBJ2-1; the D gene is possibly TRBD1 (5 bases). In DNA form, the CDR3 reads TGTGCCAGCAGTATCATTACTCAGGGATTGGATGAGCAGTTCTTC. The encoded protein is CASSIITQGLDEQFF.